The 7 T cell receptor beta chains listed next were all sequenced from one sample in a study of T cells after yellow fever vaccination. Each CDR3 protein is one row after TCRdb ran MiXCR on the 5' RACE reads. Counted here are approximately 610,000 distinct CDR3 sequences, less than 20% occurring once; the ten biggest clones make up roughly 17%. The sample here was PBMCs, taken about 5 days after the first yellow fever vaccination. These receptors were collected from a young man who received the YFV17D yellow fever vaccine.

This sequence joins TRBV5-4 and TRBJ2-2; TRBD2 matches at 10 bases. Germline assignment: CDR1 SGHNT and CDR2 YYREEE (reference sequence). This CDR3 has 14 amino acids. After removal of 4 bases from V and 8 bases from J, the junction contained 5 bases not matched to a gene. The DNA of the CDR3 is TGTGCCAGCAGCCCAGGACTAGCGGCGGGGGAGCTGTTTTTT. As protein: CASSPGLAAGELFF. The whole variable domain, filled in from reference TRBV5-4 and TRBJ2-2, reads ETGVTQSPTHLIKTRGQQVTLRCSSQSGHNTVSWYQQALGQGPQFIFQYYREEENGRGNFPPRFSGLQFPNYSSELNVNALELDDSALYLCASSPGLAAGELFFGEGSRLTVL.

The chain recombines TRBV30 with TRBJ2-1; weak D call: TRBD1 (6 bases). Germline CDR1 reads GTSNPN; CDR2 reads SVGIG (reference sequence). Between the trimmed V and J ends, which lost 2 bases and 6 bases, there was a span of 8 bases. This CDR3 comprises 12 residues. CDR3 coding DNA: TGTGCCTGGAGTAGGACAGTCAATGAGCAGTTCTTC. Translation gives CAWSRTVNEQFF.

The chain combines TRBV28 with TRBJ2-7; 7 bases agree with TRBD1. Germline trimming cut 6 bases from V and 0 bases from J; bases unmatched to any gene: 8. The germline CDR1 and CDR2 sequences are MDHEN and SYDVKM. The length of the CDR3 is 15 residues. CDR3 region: CASRPQGFVSYEQYV. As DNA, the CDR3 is TGTGCCAGCAGGCCACAGGGGTTTGTCTCCTACGAGCAGTACGTC.

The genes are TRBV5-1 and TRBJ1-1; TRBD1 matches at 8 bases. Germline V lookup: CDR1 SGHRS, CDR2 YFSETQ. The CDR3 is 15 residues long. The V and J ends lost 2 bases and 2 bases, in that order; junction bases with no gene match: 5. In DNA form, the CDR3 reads TGCGCCAGCAGCTTACAGGGGGGGGGCAACACTGAAGCTTTCTTT. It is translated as CASSLQGGGNTEAFF.

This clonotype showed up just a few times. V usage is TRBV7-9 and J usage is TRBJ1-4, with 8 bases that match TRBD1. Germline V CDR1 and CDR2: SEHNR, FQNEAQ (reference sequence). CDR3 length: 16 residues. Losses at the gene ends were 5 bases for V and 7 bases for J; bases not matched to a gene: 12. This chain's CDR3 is CASSLQGAGLSEKLFF. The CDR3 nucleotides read TGTGCCAGCAGCCTTCAGGGGGCAGGACTAAGTGAAAAACTGTTTTTT.

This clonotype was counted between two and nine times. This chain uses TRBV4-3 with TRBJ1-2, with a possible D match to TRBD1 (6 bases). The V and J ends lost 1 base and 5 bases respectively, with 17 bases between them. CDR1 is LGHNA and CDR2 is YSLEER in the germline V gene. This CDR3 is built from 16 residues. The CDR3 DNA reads TGCGCCAGCAGCCAAGGGTTATCCGGGGGCGGGTATGGCTACACCTTC. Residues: CASSQGLSGGGYGYTF.

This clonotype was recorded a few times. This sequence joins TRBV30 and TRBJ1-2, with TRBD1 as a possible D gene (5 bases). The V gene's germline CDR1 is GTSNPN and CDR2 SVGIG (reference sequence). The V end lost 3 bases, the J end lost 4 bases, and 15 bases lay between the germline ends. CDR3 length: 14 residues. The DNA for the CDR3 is TGTGCCTGGAGCCGGGAGCAGGGCCCCTATGGCTACACCTTC. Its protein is CAWSREQGPYGYTF.